This T cell receptor beta chain comes out of a study of T-cell memory formation after mild COVID-19. TCRdb recomputed calls from the 5' RACE reads with MiXCR, one row per CDR3 protein. The sample shows about 100,000 distinct CDR3 sequences, around 10% of them seen only once. The CDR3 loop spans 17 amino acids. Germline values: CDR1 SGHVS, CDR2 FNYEAQ. V lost 5 bases and J lost 8; bases outside the gene matches: 17. This clonotype was recorded a few times. This clonotype was obtained from a man aged 18 to 30 who had mild COVID-19 (a few samples of this study predate the infection). Cell type and time point are not known. Sequenced input: PBMCs or a T cell subset sorted from them (not recorded which). The V call is TRBV7-6, the J call TRBJ2-1, with 8 bases fitting TRBD2. CDR3 coding DNA: TGTGCCAGCAGCGTCGAAGCGGGGGTCCCATTAGTTGATGAGCAGTTCTTC. It encodes CASSVEAGVPLVDEQFF.